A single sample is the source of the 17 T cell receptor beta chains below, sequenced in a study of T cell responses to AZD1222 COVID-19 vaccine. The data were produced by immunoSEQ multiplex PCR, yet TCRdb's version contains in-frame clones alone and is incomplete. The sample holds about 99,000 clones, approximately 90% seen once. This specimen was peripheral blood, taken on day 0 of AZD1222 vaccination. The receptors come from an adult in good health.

In DNA form, the CDR3 reads TGTGCCAGCAGCCCCGGTGGGTGGGGGAGATACAATGAGCAGTTCTTC. It codes for CASSPGGWGRYNEQFF. The genes are TRBV7-2 and TRBJ2-1; D assignment may be TRBD1 or TRBD2 (5 bases each). Germline lookup yields CDR1 SGHTA and CDR2 FQGNSA. The CDR3 loop spans 16 amino acids. V was pared by 5 bases and J by 4 bases, with 18 bases between.

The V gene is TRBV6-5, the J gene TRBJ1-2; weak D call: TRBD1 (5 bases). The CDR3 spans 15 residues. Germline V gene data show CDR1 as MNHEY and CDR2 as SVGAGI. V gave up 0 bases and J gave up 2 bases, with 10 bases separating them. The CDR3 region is CASSYSGTVNYGYTF. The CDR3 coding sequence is TGTGCCAGCAGTTACTCGGGGACGGTGAACTATGGCTACACCTTC.

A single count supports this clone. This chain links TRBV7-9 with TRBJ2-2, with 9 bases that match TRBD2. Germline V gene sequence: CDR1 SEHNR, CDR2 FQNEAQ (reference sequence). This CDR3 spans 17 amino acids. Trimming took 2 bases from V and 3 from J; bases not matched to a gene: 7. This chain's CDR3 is CASSLPRGGADTGELFF. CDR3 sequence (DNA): TGTGCCAGCAGCTTACCGCGCGGGGGGGCGGACACCGGGGAGCTGTTTTTT.

Here the CDR3 DNA reads TGTGCCAGCAGCTTAGGGACTAGCGGGGGGGCCGGGAGCACAGATACGCAGTATTTT. It yields the protein CASSLGTSGGAGSTDTQYF. The chain has TRBV7-6 and TRBJ2-3, with 15 bases that match TRBD2. There are 19 residues in the CDR3. Germline loops: CDR1 SGHVS, CDR2 FNYEAQ. After removal of 1 base from V and 0 bases from J, the junction contained 5 bases not matched to a gene.

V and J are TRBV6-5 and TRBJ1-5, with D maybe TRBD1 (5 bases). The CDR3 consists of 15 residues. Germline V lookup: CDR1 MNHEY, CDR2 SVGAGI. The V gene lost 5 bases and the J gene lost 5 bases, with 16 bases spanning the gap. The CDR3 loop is CASSHTRDSYQPQHF. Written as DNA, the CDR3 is TGTGCCAGCAGTCACACGCGGGACTCGTATCAGCCCCAGCATTTT.

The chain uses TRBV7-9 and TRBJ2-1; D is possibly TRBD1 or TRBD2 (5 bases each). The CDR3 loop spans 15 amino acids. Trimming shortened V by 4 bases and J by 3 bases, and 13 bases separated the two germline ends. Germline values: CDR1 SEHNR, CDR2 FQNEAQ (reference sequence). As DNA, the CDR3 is TGTGCCAGCAGCTATGGTGGGGGAGACTACAATGAGCAGTTCTTC. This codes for CASSYGGGDYNEQFF.

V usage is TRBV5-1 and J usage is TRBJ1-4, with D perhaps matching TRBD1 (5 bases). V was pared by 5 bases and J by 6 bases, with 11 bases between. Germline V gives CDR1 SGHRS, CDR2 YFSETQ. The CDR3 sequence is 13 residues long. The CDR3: CASRGDVDEKLFF. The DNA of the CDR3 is TGCGCCAGCAGAGGGGATGTCGATGAAAAACTGTTTTTT.

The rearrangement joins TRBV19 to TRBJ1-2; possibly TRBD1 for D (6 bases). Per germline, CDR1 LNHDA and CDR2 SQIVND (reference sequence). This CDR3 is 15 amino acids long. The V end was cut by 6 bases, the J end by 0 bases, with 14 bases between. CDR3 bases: TGTGCCAGTAGAACTCCGGACAGAGCTAACTATGGCTACACCTTC. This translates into CASRTPDRANYGYTF.

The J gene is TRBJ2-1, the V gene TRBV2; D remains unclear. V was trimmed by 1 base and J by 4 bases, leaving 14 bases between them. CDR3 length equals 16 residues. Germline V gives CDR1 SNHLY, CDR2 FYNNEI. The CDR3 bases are TGTGCCAGCAGTGAAGGGTTCGATCCTCCTTACAATGAGCAGTTCTTC. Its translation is CASSEGFDPPYNEQFF.

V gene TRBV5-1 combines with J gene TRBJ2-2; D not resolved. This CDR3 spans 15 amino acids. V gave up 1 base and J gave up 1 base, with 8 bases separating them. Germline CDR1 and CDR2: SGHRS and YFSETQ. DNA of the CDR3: TGCGCCAGCAGCTTGAACAACTTGAACACCGGGGAGCTGTTTTTT. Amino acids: CASSLNNLNTGELFF. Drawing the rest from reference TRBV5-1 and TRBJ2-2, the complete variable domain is KAGVTQTPRYLIKTRGQQVTLSCSPISGHRSVSWYQQTPGQGLQFLFEYFSETQRNKGNFPGRFSGRQFSNSRSEMNVSTLELGDSALYLCASSLNNLNTGELFFGEGSRLTVL.

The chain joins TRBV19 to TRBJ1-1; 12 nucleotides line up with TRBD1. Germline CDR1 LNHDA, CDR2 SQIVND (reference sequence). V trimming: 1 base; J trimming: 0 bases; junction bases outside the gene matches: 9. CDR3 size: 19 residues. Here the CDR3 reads CASSIGLPGQGALNTEAFF. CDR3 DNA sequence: TGTGCCAGTAGTATAGGGCTACCGGGACAGGGGGCACTGAACACTGAAGCTTTCTTT.

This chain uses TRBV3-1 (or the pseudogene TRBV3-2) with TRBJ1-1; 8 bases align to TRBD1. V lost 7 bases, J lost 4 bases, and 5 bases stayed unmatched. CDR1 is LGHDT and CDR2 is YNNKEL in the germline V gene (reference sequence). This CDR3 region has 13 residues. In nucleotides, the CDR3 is TGTGCCAGCAAAGGACAGGGTTCCACTGAAGCTTTCTTT. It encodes CASKGQGSTEAFF.

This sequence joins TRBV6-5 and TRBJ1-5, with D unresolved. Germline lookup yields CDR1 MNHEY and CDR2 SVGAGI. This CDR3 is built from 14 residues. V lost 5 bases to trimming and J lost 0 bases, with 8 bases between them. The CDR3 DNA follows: TGTGCCAGCAGTAAGACGGTTAGCAATCAGCCCCAGCATTTT. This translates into CASSKTVSNQPQHF.

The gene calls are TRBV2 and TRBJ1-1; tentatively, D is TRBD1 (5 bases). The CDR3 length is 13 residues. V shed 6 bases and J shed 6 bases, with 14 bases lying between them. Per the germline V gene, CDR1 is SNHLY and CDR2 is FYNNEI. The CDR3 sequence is CASSEQVRAEAFF. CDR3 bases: TGTGCCAGCAGCGAACAGGTCAGGGCTGAAGCTTTCTTT. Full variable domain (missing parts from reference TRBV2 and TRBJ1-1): EPEVTQTPSHQVTQMGQEVILRCVPISNHLYFYWYRQILGQKVEFLVSFYNNEISEKSEIFDDQFSVERPDGSNFTLKIRSTKLEDSAMYFCASSEQVRAEAFFGQGTRLTVV.

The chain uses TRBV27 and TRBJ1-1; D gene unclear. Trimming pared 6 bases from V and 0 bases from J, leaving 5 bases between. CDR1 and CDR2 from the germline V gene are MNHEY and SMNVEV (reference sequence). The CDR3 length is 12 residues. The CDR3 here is CASSTLNTEAFF. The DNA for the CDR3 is TGTGCCAGCAGCACCTTGAACACTGAAGCTTTCTTT.

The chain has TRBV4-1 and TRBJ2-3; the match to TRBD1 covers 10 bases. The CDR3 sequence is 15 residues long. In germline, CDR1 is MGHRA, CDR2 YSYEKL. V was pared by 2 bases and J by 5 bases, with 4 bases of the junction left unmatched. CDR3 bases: TGCGCCAGCAGCCAACAGGACAGGGGGAAAGATACGCAGTATTTT. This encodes CASSQQDRGKDTQYF.

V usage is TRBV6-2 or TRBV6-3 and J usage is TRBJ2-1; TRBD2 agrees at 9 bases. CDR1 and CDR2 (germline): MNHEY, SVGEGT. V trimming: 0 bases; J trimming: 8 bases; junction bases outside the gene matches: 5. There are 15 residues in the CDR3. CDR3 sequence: CASSYSSGGTDEQFF. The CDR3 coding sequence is TGTGCCAGCAGTTACTCGAGCGGGGGGACCGATGAGCAGTTCTTC.